This T cell receptor beta chain was documented in a study of blood T cell repertoires in COVID-19. Study-wide context: COVID-19 samples from acute and convalescent phases originated in the United States, Italy and Spain.

Assay used: immunoSEQ multiplex PCR; TCRdb lists only in-frame clones, some missing. The sample records over 140,000 clones, more than 60% being singletons. The junction had 8 bases not matched to a gene; V was cut back by 8 bases and J by 10 bases. CDR1 is MNHEY and CDR2 is SMNVEV in the germline V gene (reference sequence). The length of the CDR3 is 13 residues. This clonotype was obtained from a woman in her 50s with active or convalescent COVID-19. The chain joins TRBV27 to TRBJ1-4, with TRBD1 identical over 9 bases. Sequenced material: peripheral blood. This chain's CDR3 is CASRGQGSGKLFF. The DNA of the CDR3 is TGTGCCAGCCGGGGACAGGGTTCGGGAAAACTGTTTTTT.